This paragraph covers one TCR beta chain sequence. The record originates from a study of T cell responses to AZD1222 COVID-19 vaccine. V was pared by 0 bases and J by 1 base, with 18 bases between. Germline CDR1 is SGHAT and CDR2 is FQNNGV. The CDR3 is 18 residues long. TCRdb keeps only in-frame clones here, not all; method: immunoSEQ multiplex PCR. The profile shows some 150,000 clones, about 89% of them singletons. The chain links TRBV11-2 to TRBJ2-5; the D call may be TRBD1 or TRBD2 (7 bases each). Sequencing was performed on peripheral blood, taken on day 0 of MenACWY control vaccination. This clonotype originated in an adult in good health. The CDR3 spells CASSLDIQGGGLQETQYF. The DNA of the CDR3 is TGTGCCAGCAGCTTAGATATTCAGGGGGGGGGCCTCCAAGAGACCCAGTACTTC. Combining the CDR3 with reference TRBV11-2 and TRBJ2-5 gives the whole variable domain EAGVAQSPRYKIIEKRQSVAFWCNPISGHATLYWYQQILGQGPKLLIQFQNNGVVDDSQLPKDRFSAERLKGVDSTLKIQPAKLEDSAVYLCASSLDIQGGGLQETQYFGPGTRLLVL.